This paragraph covers one T cell receptor beta chain sequence. This specimen belongs to a study of blood T cell repertoires in COVID-19. Study-level background: T cells, B-cell-depleted T cells, or PBMCs supplied cDNA or gDNA.

Study processing details: Amplifying reference gene primers gave estimates of nucleated cell counts. Sequencing used immunoSEQ multiplex PCR; TCRdb keeps in-frame clones, though not all of them. Clonal size and the V and J genes are those of that table, whereas D and trimming came from the DNA. This table has a few hundred thousand clones, 89% appearing once. This CDR3 spans 18 amino acids. Per germline, CDR1 SGHVS and CDR2 FNYEAQ. The V segment lost 5 bases and the J segment 0 bases; nucleotides outside the gene matches: 9. Patients at the Seattle site were enrolled during active infection and followed longitudinally.

This chain joins TRBV7-6 and TRBJ2-4; 11 nucleotides line up with TRBD1. The clonotype was recovered from a woman in her thirties with COVID-19, enrolled during active disease. The sequenced material came from peripheral blood. The chain's CDR3 is CASSLRDRGSIAKNIQYF. The DNA for the CDR3 is TGTGCCAGCAGCCTCCGGGACAGGGGGAGCATAGCCAAAAACATTCAGTACTTC.